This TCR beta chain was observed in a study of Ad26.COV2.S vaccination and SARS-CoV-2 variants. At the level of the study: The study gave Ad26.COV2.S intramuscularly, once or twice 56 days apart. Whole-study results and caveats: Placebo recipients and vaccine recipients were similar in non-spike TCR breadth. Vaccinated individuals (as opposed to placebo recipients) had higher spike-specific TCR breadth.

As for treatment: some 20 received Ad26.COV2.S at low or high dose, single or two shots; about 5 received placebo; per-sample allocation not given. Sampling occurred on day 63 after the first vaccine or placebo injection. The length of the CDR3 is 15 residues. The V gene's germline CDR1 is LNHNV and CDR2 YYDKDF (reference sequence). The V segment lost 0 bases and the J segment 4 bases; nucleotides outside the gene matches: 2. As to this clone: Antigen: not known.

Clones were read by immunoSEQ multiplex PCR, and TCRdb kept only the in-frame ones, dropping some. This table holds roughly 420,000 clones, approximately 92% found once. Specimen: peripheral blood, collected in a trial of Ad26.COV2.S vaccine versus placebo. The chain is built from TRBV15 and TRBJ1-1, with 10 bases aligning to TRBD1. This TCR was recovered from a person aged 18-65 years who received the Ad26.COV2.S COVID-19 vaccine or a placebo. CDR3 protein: CATSRETGGFTEAFF. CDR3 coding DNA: TGTGCCACCAGCAGAGAGACAGGGGGCTTCACTGAAGCTTTCTTT.